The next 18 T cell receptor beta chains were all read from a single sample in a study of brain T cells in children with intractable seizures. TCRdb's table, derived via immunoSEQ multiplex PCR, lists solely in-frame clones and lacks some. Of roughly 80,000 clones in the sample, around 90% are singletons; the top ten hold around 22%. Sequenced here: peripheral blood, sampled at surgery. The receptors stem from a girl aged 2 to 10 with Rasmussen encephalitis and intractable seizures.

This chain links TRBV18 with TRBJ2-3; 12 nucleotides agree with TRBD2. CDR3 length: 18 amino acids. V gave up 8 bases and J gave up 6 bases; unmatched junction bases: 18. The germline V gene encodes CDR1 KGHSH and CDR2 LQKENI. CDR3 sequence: CASTSLAGGRAGFDTQYF. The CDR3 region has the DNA TGTGCCAGCACATCACTAGCGGGAGGCCGGGCTGGGTTTGATACGCAGTATTTT.

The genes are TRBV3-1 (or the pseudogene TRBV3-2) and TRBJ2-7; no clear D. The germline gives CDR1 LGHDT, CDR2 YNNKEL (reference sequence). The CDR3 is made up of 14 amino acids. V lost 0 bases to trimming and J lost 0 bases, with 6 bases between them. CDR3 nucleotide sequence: TGTGCCAGCAGCCAAGAGCACAGCTCCTACGAGCAGTACTTC. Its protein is CASSQEHSSYEQYF.

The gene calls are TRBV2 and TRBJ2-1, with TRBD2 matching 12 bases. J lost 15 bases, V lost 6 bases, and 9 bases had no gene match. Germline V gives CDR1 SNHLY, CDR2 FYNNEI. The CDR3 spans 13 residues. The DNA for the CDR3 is TGTGCCAGCAGCAGACTAGCGGGAGAGTTGGGGTTCTTC. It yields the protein CASSRLAGELGFF.

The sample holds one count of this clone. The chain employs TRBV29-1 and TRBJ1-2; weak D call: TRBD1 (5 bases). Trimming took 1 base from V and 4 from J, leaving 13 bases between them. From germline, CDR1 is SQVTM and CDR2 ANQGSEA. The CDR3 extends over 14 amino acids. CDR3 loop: CSVEGGTSIYGYTF. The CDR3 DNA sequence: TGCAGCGTTGAAGGGGGGACCTCTATCTATGGCTACACCTTC.

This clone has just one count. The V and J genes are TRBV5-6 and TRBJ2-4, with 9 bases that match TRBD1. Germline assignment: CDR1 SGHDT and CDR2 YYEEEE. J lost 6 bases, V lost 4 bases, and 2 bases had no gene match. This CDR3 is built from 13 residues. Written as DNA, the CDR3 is TGTGCCAGCAGCGTGGACAGGGGAAACATTCAGTACTTC. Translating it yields CASSVDRGNIQYF.

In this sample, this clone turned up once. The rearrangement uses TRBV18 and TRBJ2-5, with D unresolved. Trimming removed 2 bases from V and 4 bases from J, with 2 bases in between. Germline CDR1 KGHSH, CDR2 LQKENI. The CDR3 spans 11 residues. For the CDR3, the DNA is TGTGCCAGCTCACCAGGAGAGACCCAGTACTTC. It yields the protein CASSPGETQYF.

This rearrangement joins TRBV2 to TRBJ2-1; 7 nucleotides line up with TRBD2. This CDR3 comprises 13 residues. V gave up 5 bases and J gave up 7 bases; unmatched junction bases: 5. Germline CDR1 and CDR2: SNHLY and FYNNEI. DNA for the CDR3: TGTGCCAGCAGTCCGGGACTAAGGAATGAGCAGTTCTTC. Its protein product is CASSPGLRNEQFF. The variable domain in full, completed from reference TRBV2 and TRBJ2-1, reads EPEVTQTPSHQVTQMGQEVILRCVPISNHLYFYWYRQILGQKVEFLVSFYNNEISEKSEIFDDQFSVERPDGSNFTLKIRSTKLEDSAMYFCASSPGLRNEQFFGPGTRLTVL.

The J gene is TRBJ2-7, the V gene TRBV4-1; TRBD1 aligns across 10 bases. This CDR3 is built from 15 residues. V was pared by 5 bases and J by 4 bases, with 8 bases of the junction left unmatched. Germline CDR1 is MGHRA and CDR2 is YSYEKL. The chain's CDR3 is CASSGGQGMGYEQYF. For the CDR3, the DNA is TGCGCCAGCAGCGGGGGACAGGGGATGGGGTACGAGCAGTACTTC.

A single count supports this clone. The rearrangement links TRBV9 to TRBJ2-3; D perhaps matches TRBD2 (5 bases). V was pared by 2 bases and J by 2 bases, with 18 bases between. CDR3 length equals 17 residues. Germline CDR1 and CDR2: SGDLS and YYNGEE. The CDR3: CASSVTSIGRNTDTQYF. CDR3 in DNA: TGTGCCAGCAGCGTGACGTCGATTGGGAGAAACACAGATACGCAGTATTTT. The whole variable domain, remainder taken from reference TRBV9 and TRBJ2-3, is DSGVTQTPKHLITATGQRVTLRCSPRSGDLSVYWYQQSLDQGLQFLIQYYNGEERAKGNILERFSAQQFPDLHSELNLSSLELGDSALYFCASSVTSIGRNTDTQYFGPGTRLTVL.

In DNA form, the CDR3 reads TGCGCCAGCAGCCAAGAGACTAGCGGATTCTACGAGCAGTACTTC. Amino acid sequence: CASSQETSGFYEQYF. V and J are TRBV4-1 and TRBJ2-7; TRBD2 matches at 9 bases. The junction had 3 bases not matched to a gene; V was cut back by 0 bases and J by 3 bases. Germline values: CDR1 MGHRA, CDR2 YSYEKL. The CDR3 spans 15 residues.

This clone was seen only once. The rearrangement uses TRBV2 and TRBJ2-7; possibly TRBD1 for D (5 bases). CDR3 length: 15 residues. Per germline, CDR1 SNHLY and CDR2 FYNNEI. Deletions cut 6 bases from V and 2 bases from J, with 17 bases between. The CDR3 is CASRYRQITPYEQYF. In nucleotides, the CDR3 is TGTGCCAGCAGATATCGACAGATAACCCCCTACGAGCAGTACTTC.

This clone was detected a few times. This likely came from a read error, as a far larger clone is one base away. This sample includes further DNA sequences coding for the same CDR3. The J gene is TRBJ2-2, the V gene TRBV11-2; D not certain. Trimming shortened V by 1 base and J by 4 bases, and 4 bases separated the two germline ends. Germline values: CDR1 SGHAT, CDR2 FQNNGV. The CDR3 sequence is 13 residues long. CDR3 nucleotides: TGTGCCAGCAGCTTAGCGGGCACCGGGGAGCTGTTTTTT. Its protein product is CASSLAGTGELFF.

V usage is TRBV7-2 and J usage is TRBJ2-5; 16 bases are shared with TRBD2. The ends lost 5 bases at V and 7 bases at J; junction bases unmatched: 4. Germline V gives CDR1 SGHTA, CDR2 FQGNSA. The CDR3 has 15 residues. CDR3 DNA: TGTGCCAGCAGCGGGACTAGCGGGGGGGCGTTGACCCAGTACTTC. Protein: CASSGTSGGALTQYF.

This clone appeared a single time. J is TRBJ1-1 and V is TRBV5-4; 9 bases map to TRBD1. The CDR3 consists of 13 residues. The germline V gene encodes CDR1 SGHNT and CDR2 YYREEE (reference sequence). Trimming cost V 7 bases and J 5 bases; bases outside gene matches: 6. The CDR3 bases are TGTGCCAGCCTAGACAGGGGGAGAACTGAAGCTTTCTTT. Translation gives CASLDRGRTEAFF. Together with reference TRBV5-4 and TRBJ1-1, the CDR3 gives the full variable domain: ETGVTQSPTHLIKTRGQQVTLRCSSQSGHNTVSWYQQALGQGPQFIFQYYREEENGRGNFPPRFSGLQFPNYSSELNVNALELDDSALYLCASLDRGRTEAFFGQGTRLTVV.

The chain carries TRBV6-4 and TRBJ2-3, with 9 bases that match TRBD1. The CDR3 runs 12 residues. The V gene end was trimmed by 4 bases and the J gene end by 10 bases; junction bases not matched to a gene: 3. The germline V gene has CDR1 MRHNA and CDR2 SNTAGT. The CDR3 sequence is CASSAGTGSQYF. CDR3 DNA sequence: TGTGCCAGCAGTGCCGGGACAGGGTCGCAGTATTTT.

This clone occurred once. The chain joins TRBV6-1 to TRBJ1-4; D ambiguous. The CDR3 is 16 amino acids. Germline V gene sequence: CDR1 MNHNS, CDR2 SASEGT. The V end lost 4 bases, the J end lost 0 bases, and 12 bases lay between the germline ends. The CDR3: CASSVVAHATNEKLFF. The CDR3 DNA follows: TGTGCCAGCAGTGTCGTGGCCCATGCAACTAATGAAAAACTGTTTTTT.

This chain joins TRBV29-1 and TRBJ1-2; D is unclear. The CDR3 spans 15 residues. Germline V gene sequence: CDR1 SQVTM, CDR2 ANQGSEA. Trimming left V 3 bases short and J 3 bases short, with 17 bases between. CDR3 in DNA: TGCAGCGTTGATCGGGCCGGAACAGCCTACTATGGCTACACCTTC. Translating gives CSVDRAGTAYYGYTF.

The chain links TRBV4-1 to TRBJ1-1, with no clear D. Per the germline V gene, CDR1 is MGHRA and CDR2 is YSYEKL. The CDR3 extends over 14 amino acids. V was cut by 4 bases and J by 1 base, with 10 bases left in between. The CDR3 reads CASSPRESNTEAFF. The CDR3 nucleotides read TGCGCCAGCAGCCCCCGGGAGTCGAACACTGAAGCTTTCTTT.